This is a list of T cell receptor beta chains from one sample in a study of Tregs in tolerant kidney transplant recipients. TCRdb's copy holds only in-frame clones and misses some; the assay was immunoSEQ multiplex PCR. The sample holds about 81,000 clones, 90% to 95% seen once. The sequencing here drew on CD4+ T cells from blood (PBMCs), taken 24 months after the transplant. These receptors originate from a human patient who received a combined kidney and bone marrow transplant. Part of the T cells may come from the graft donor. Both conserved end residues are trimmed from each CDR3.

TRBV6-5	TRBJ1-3	ASGTAGNTIY
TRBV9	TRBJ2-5	ASSVAPTVAGKETQY
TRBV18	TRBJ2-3	ASSPPSIDTQY
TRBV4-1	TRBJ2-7	ASSQVSLAGVEQY
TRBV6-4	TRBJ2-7	ASSDHAARGPIPYEQY
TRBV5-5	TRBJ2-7	ASRSMRANYEQY
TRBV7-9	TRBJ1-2	ASSLVSGAGYGYT
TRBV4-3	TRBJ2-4	ASSQTVRDRGNIQY
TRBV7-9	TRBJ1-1	ASSTPIGQTAEAF
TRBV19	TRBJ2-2	ASIKTPTGAAGELF
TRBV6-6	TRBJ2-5	ASMGTMFQETQY
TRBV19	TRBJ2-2	ASSGTSWRDTGELF
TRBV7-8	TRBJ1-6	ASSFRQGEESPLH
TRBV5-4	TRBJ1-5	ASSLPNQPQH
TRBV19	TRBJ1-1	ASSIDQRDPRQSAF